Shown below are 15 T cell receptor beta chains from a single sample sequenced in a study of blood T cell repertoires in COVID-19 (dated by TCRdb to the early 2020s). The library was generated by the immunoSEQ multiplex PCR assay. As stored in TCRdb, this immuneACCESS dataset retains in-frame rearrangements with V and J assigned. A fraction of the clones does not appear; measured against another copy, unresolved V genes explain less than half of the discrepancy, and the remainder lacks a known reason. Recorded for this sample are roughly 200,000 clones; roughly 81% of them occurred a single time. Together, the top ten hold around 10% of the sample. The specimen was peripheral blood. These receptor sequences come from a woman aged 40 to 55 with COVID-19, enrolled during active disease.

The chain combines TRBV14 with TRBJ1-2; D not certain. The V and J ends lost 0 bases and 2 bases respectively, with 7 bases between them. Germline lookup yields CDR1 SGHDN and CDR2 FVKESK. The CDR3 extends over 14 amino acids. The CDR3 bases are TGTGCCAGCAGCCAAGATATGAGGAACTATGGCTACACCTTC. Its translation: CASSQDMRNYGYTF.

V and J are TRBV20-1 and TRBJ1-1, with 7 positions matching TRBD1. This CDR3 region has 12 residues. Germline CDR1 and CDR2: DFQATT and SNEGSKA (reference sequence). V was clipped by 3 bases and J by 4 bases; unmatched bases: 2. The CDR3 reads CSASRQGTEAFF. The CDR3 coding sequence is TGCAGTGCTAGTCGACAGGGCACTGAAGCTTTCTTT.

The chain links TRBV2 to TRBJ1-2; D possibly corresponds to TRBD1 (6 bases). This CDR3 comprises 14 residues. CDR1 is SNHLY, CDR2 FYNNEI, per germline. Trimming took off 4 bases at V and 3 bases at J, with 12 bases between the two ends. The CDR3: CASSGRTVDYGYTF. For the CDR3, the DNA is TGTGCCAGCAGTGGCCGGACAGTCGACTATGGCTACACCTTC. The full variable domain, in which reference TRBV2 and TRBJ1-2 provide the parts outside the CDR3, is EPEVTQTPSHQVTQMGQEVILRCVPISNHLYFYWYRQILGQKVEFLVSFYNNEISEKSEIFDDQFSVERPDGSNFTLKIRSTKLEDSAMYFCASSGRTVDYGYTFGSGTRLTVV.

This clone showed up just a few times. CDR3 sequence (DNA): TGTGCCAGCCTCGGACAGCACAATGAAAAACTGTTTTTT. As protein: CASLGQHNEKLFF. The genes are TRBV3-1 (or the pseudogene TRBV3-2) and TRBJ1-4; perhaps TRBD1 as D (6 bases). Germline-derived CDR1 and CDR2 are LGHDT and YNNKEL (reference sequence). Trimming stripped 8 bases from V and 5 bases from J, with 12 bases between. CDR3 size: 13 residues.

This CDR3 reads CASSLQLGQGGNTGELFF. The CDR3 DNA reads as TGTGCCAGCAGCCTCCAACTGGGACAGGGGGGGAACACCGGGGAGCTGTTTTTT. The J gene is TRBJ2-2, the V gene TRBV5-6, with 11 bases that match TRBD1. The germline CDR1 and CDR2 sequences are SGHDT and YYEEEE. This CDR3 comprises 18 residues. V lost 4 bases and J lost 1; bases outside the gene matches: 9.

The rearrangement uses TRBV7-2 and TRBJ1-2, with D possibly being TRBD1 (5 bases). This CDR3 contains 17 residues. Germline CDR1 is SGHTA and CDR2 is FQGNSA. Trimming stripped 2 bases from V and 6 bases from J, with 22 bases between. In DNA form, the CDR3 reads TGTGCCAGCAGCTTAACAGGAGTCATACTCCCAACTAATGGCTACACCTTC. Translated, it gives CASSLTGVILPTNGYTF.

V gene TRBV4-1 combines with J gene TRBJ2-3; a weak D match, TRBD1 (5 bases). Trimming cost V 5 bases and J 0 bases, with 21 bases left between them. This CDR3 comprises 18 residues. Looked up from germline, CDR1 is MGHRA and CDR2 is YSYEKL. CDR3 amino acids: CASSSALLSQGSTDTQYF. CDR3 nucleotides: TGCGCCAGCAGCAGCGCGTTACTCTCCCAGGGCAGCACAGATACGCAGTATTTT.

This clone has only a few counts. The CDR3 DNA reads TGTGCCAGCAGCCCCCGGACAGGGCACACAGATACGCAGTATTTT. Protein sequence: CASSPRTGHTDTQYF. V gene TRBV7-9 combines with J gene TRBJ2-3, with 8 bases aligning to TRBD1. After removal of 5 bases from V and 2 bases from J, the junction contained 6 bases not matched to a gene. This CDR3 region has 15 residues. Germline assignment: CDR1 SEHNR and CDR2 FQNEAQ (reference sequence).

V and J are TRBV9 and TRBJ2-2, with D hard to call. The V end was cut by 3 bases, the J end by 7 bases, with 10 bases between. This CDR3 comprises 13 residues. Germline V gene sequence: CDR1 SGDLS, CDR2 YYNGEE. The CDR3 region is CASSGTTFGELFF. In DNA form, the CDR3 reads TGTGCCAGCAGCGGAACAACCTTCGGGGAGCTGTTTTTT. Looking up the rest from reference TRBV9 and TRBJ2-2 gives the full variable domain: DSGVTQTPKHLITATGQRVTLRCSPRSGDLSVYWYQQSLDQGLQFLIQYYNGEERAKGNILERFSAQQFPDLHSELNLSSLELGDSALYFCASSGTTFGELFFGEGSRLTVL.

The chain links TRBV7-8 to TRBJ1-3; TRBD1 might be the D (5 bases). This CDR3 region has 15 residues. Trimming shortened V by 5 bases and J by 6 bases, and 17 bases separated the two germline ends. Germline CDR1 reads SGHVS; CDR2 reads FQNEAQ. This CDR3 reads CASSRPGNVENTIYF. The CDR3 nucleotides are TGTGCCAGCAGCAGACCAGGGAACGTCGAAAACACCATATATTTT.

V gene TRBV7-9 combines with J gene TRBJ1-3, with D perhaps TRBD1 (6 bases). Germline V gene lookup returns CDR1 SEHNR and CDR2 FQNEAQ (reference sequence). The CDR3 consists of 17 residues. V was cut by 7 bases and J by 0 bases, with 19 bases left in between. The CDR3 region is CASTPGQIGASGNTIYF. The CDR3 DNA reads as TGTGCCAGCACCCCGGGACAAATTGGGGCCTCTGGAAACACCATATATTTT.

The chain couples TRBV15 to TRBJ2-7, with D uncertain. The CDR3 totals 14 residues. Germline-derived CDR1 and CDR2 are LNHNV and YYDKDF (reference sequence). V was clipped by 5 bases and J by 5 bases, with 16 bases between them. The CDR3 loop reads CATSPNAVAHEQYF. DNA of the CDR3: TGTGCCACCAGCCCCAACGCGGTAGCCCACGAGCAGTACTTC. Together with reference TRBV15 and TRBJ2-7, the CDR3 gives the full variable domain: DAMVIQNPRYQVTQFGKPVTLSCSQTLNHNVMYWYQQKSSQAPKLLFHYYDKDFNNEADTPDNFQSRRPNTSFCFLDIRSPGLGDTAMYLCATSPNAVAHEQYFGPGTRLTVT.

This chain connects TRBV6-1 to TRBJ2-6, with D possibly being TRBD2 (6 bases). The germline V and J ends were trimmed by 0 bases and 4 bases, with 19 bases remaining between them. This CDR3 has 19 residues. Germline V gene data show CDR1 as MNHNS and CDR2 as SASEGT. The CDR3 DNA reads TGTGCCAGCAGTGAAGCTGCGTGGTACGGGGGATCCGGGGCCAACGTCCTGACTTTC. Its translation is CASSEAAWYGGSGANVLTF.

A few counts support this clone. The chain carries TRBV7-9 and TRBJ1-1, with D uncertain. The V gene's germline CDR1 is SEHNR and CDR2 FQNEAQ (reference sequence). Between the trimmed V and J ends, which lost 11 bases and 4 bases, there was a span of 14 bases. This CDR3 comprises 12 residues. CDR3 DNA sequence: TGTGCCGATGGCAGGCTGGGCACTGAAGCTTTCTTT. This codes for CADGRLGTEAFF.

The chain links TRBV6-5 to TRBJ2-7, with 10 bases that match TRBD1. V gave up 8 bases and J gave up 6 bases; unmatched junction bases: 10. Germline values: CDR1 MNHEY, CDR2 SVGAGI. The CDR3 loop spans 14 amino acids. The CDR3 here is CASEGTGVSREQYF. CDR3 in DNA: TGTGCCAGCGAGGGGACAGGGGTTTCCCGCGAGCAGTACTTC.